The 28 T cell receptor beta chains in this list originate from one sample, sequenced in a study of Ad26.COV2.S vaccination and SARS-CoV-2 variants. Using immunoSEQ multiplex PCR, the repertoire was profiled, and TCRdb retains in-frame clones only, with some absent. The data contain under 550,000 clones, 80% to 95% of them seen just once; the ten biggest clones take up roughly an eighth. Treatment indicated: about 20 received Ad26.COV2.S at low or high dose, single or two shots; several received placebo; per-sample allocation not given. Sampling was done on day 63 after the first vaccine or placebo injection. The input for sequencing was peripheral blood, taken in a trial of Ad26.COV2.S vaccine versus placebo. Receptor source: a person aged 18-65 years who received the Ad26.COV2.S COVID-19 vaccine or a placebo.

The chain joins TRBV29-1 to TRBJ1-5, with D possibly being TRBD1 (5 bases). V was pared by 3 bases and J by 2 bases, with 8 bases between. Germline CDR1 is SQVTM and CDR2 is ANQGSEA. This CDR3 spans 13 amino acids. The CDR3 coding sequence is TGCAGCGTTGAGGCGGGGGGCAATCAGCCCCAGCATTTT. This codes for CSVEAGGNQPQHF.

The chain links TRBV29-1 to TRBJ2-5, with 10 bases identical to TRBD2. The CDR3 consists of 13 residues. With V trimmed by 6 bases and J by 2 bases, 3 bases remained unmatched. Germline CDR1 and CDR2: SQVTM and ANQGSEA. The CDR3 reads CSVRAGGQETQYF. In nucleotides, the CDR3 is TGCAGCGTCAGAGCGGGAGGGCAAGAGACCCAGTACTTC.

Note on this clone: Mismatch with germline at one junction end may stem from a read error. V and J are TRBV27 and TRBJ2-7; possibly TRBD1 for D (6 bases). CDR3 length equals 15 residues. The germline V gene has CDR1 MNHEY and CDR2 SMNVEV (reference sequence). The CDR3 bases are TGTGCCAGCAGCGTTCTGGCAGGGGCCTCCTCCGAGCAGTACTTC. Translated, it gives CASSVLAGASSEQYF.

The J gene is TRBJ2-3, the V gene TRBV25-1; no clear D. The CDR3 runs to 16 residues. Germline V CDR1 and CDR2: MGHDK, SYGVNS. V was trimmed by 1 base and J by 7 bases, leaving 18 bases between them. For the CDR3, the DNA is TGTGCCAGCAGTGAATGGGCTTCTGGGGATTCGAATACGCAGTATTTT. Translated, it gives CASSEWASGDSNTQYF.

This clone has just one count. This chain links TRBV4-1 with TRBJ2-1; TRBD1 matches at 10 bases. J gave up 5 bases and V 3 bases, and 7 bases lay outside the gene matches. CDR3 length: 16 residues. Germline CDR1 is MGHRA and CDR2 is YSYEKL. The CDR3 bases are TGCGCCAGCAGCCAGACCGGGACAGGGGAACACAATGAGCAGTTCTTC. The encoded protein is CASSQTGTGEHNEQFF.

The gene calls are TRBV9 and TRBJ2-7, with 9 bases fitting TRBD1. Looked up from germline, CDR1 is SGDLS and CDR2 is YYNGEE. This CDR3 comprises 16 residues. V was pared by 7 bases and J by 0 bases, with 11 bases of the junction left unmatched. The CDR3 region is CASSSSLGQGSYEQYF. CDR3 sequence (DNA): TGTGCCAGCTCCTCTTCCCTGGGACAGGGCTCCTACGAGCAGTACTTC. Using reference TRBV9 and TRBJ2-7 for the parts outside the CDR3, the full variable domain is DSGVTQTPKHLITATGQRVTLRCSPRSGDLSVYWYQQSLDQGLQFLIQYYNGEERAKGNILERFSAQQFPDLHSELNLSSLELGDSALYFCASSSSLGQGSYEQYFGPGTRLTVT.

This clone was found a few times. The chain links TRBV5-1 to TRBJ1-1, with 9 nucleotides matching TRBD1. Germline V lookup: CDR1 SGHRS, CDR2 YFSETQ. V was pared by 0 bases and J by 0 bases, with 3 bases of the junction left unmatched. The CDR3 sequence is 16 residues long. The CDR3 bases are TGCGCCAGCAGCTTGGCGGGACAGGGAATGAACACTGAAGCTTTCTTT. It is translated as CASSLAGQGMNTEAFF.

V and J are TRBV2 and TRBJ2-5; the match to TRBD2 covers 14 bases. This CDR3 has 16 amino acids. V trimming: 6 bases; J trimming: 4 bases; junction bases outside the gene matches: 7. Germline V gene lookup returns CDR1 SNHLY and CDR2 FYNNEI. The CDR3 spells CASRETSGRAGETQYF. The CDR3 bases are TGTGCCAGCAGGGAGACTAGCGGGAGGGCCGGAGAGACCCAGTACTTC. The whole variable domain, remainder taken from reference TRBV2 and TRBJ2-5, is EPEVTQTPSHQVTQMGQEVILRCVPISNHLYFYWYRQILGQKVEFLVSFYNNEISEKSEIFDDQFSVERPDGSNFTLKIRSTKLEDSAMYFCASRETSGRAGETQYFGPGTRLLVL.

This sequence joins TRBV6-2 or TRBV6-3 and TRBJ1-1, with no clear D. The CDR3 extends over 11 amino acids. Trimming pared 4 bases from V and 6 bases from J, leaving 6 bases between. Germline loops: CDR1 MNHEY, CDR2 SVGEGT. This CDR3 is CASSSHPEAFF. The CDR3 bases are TGTGCCAGCAGTTCTCACCCTGAAGCTTTCTTT.

This chain uses TRBV6-5 with TRBJ1-6; no clear D. The CDR3 is 16 residues long. In germline, CDR1 is MNHEY, CDR2 SVGAGI. The V and J ends lost 4 bases and 4 bases respectively, with 14 bases between them. Written as DNA, the CDR3 is TGTGCCAGCAGTTGGCTACCGGGAGGGTATAATTCACCCCTCCACTTT. This gives the protein CASSWLPGGYNSPLHF.

J is TRBJ2-1 and V is TRBV7-9, with 7 bases aligning to TRBD1. This CDR3 is built from 15 residues. Germline values: CDR1 SEHNR, CDR2 FQNEAQ (reference sequence). After removal of 3 bases from V and 3 bases from J, the junction contained 5 bases not matched to a gene. This CDR3 reads CASSLGQSYYNEQFF. The CDR3 nucleotides are TGTGCCAGCAGCTTGGGACAGAGTTACTACAATGAGCAGTTCTTC.

The chain carries TRBV6-5 and TRBJ2-7; the match to TRBD2 covers 8 bases. This CDR3 has 13 residues. V was clipped by 0 bases and J by 5 bases; unmatched bases: 0. The germline V gene has CDR1 MNHEY and CDR2 SVGAGI. The CDR3 nucleotides are TGTGCCAGCAGTTACTCAGCGGGAGACGAGCAGTACTTC. Its protein is CASSYSAGDEQYF.

V and J are TRBV5-4 and TRBJ2-7, with D unclear. CDR3 size: 12 residues. Germline CDR1 is SGHNT and CDR2 is YYREEE (reference sequence). Trimming took off 1 base at V and 3 bases at J, with 5 bases between the two ends. In DNA, the CDR3 is TGTGCCAGCAGCTTGCGAAGCTACGAGCAGTACTTC. Translating it yields CASSLRSYEQYF.

A word on this clone: This sample includes further DNA sequences coding for the same CDR3. The chain combines TRBV27 with TRBJ1-2; no clear D. The V end lost 2 bases, the J end lost 2 bases, and 6 bases lay between the germline ends. CDR1 and CDR2 from the germline V gene are MNHEY and SMNVEV (reference sequence). CDR3 length: 13 amino acids. The CDR3 DNA reads TGTGCCAGCAGTTTAAGTCGAAACTATGGCTACACCTTC. Translation gives CASSLSRNYGYTF.

This clone was seen a few times. This chain joins TRBV27 and TRBJ1-5; D is uncertain. CDR1 and CDR2 (germline): MNHEY, SMNVEV (reference sequence). The CDR3 spans 14 residues. V gave up 2 bases and J gave up 0 bases, with 5 bases separating them. This chain's CDR3 is CASSLLSSNQPQHF. The CDR3 region has the DNA TGTGCCAGCAGTTTACTCAGTAGCAATCAGCCCCAGCATTTT.

In its sample, this clone was seen once. The chain recombines TRBV2 with TRBJ1-1; D is unresolved. The CDR3 is made up of 17 amino acids. The V gene lost 2 bases and the J gene lost 0 bases, with 16 bases spanning the gap. Germline CDR1 and CDR2: SNHLY and FYNNEI. The CDR3 sequence is CASSEMRQGPMNTEAFF. In nucleotides, the CDR3 is TGTGCCAGCAGTGAAATGAGGCAAGGCCCTATGAACACTGAAGCTTTCTTT.

The chain recombines TRBV5-4 with TRBJ2-1; D is undetermined. This CDR3 comprises 14 residues. Germline CDR1 is SGHNT and CDR2 is YYREEE (reference sequence). Between the trimmed V and J ends, which lost 8 bases and 4 bases, there was a span of 16 bases. The CDR3 coding sequence is TGTGCCAGTGTGAAGGAAGTAGGTTACAATGAGCAGTTCTTC. Its translation is CASVKEVGYNEQFF.

The rearrangement joins TRBV6-6 to TRBJ1-3; 10 nucleotides align to TRBD1. Germline V gene data show CDR1 as MNHNY and CDR2 as SVGAGI (reference sequence). The CDR3 is 16 amino acids. V was pared by 0 bases and J by 9 bases, with 8 bases of the junction left unmatched. The CDR3 sequence is CASSYSPGQGGSTIYF. CDR3 sequence (DNA): TGTGCCAGCAGTTACTCGCCTGGACAGGGGGGTAGCACCATATATTTT.

The rearrangement joins TRBV19 to TRBJ1-3; TRBD1 matches at 8 bases. Germline V gene sequence: CDR1 LNHDA, CDR2 SQIVND (reference sequence). The CDR3 length is 17 residues. The J segment lost 0 bases and the V segment lost 5 bases, leaving 9 bases of the junction unmatched. The CDR3 coding sequence is TGTGCCAGTAGTGCCGGACAGGGACGAGCCTCTGGAAACACCATATATTTT. Residues: CASSAGQGRASGNTIYF.

The J gene is TRBJ2-7, the V gene TRBV27; 7 bases align to TRBD1. The germline CDR1 and CDR2 sequences are MNHEY and SMNVEV (reference sequence). The V segment lost 3 bases and the J segment 2 bases; nucleotides outside the gene matches: 1. The CDR3 covers 13 residues. The CDR3 protein is CASSFTGAYEQYF. CDR3 bases: TGTGCCAGCAGTTTTACAGGGGCCTACGAGCAGTACTTC.

This chain connects TRBV29-1 to TRBJ2-7; 9 bases are shared with TRBD1. This CDR3 spans 11 amino acids. The germline V gene encodes CDR1 SQVTM and CDR2 ANQGSEA. V lost 7 bases and J lost 5; bases outside the gene matches: 3. Here the CDR3 DNA reads TGCAGCGGGGGACAGGGACACGAGCAGTACTTC. Translation: CSGGQGHEQYF.

V and J are TRBV24-1 and TRBJ2-7; 10 nucleotides line up with TRBD2. The V segment lost 6 bases and the J segment 3 bases; nucleotides outside the gene matches: 1. This CDR3 spans 13 amino acids. The germline CDR1 and CDR2 sequences are KGHDR and SFDVKD. DNA for the CDR3: TGTGCCACCAGTACTAGCGGGATCTACGAGCAGTACTTC. This codes for CATSTSGIYEQYF.

The rearrangement joins TRBV7-8 to TRBJ2-6, with a weak D call TRBD1 (6 bases). Trimming removed 1 base at V and 1 base at J, with 14 bases between. This CDR3 has 18 residues. Germline CDR1 SGHVS, CDR2 FQNEAQ. Written as DNA, the CDR3 is TGTGCCAGCAGCTTAGTGCGACAGGAACTATCTGGGGCCAACGTCCTGACTTTC. Protein: CASSLVRQELSGANVLTF.

This sequence joins TRBV29-1 and TRBJ1-3, with D unresolved. CDR3 length: 14 residues. The germline CDR1 and CDR2 sequences are SQVTM and ANQGSEA. V lost 8 bases and J 0 bases, leaving 14 bases between the germline ends. The CDR3 DNA reads as TGCAGCTCGCGTGGGAGCCTCTCTGGAAACACCATATATTTT. Its translation is CSSRGSLSGNTIYF.

The V call is TRBV7-2, the J call TRBJ1-2, with D uncertain. The CDR3 loop spans 12 amino acids. Germline lookup yields CDR1 SGHTA and CDR2 FQGNSA. V lost 5 bases, J lost 2 bases, and 6 bases lay in between. CDR3 coding DNA: TGTGCCAGCAGCCCTATAAACTATGGCTACACCTTC. Residues: CASSPINYGYTF.

With regard to this clone: This sample includes further DNA sequences coding for the same CDR3. J is TRBJ2-7 and V is TRBV12-3 or TRBV12-4, with D hard to call. V shed 1 base and J shed 4 bases, with 8 bases lying between them. This CDR3 has 13 amino acids. This chain's CDR3 is CASSLGQNYEQYF. As DNA, the CDR3 is TGTGCCAGCAGTTTAGGGCAGAATTACGAGCAGTACTTC.

This clone has only one observation. The J gene is TRBJ1-2, the V gene TRBV28; D may be TRBD1 (6 bases). Trimming cost V 4 bases and J 0 bases, with 12 bases left between them. The germline V gene has CDR1 MDHEN and CDR2 SYDVKM. The CDR3 runs 15 residues. The CDR3 DNA is TGTGCCAGCAGTTCCCCCCGGACAGCTAACTATGGCTACACCTTC. The encoded protein is CASSSPRTANYGYTF.

The V gene is TRBV27, the J gene TRBJ2-7; the match to TRBD2 covers 13 bases. V lost 4 bases to trimming and J lost 3 bases; unmatched junction nucleotides: 12. Germline CDR1 and CDR2: MNHEY and SMNVEV (reference sequence). The CDR3 sequence is 18 residues long. The CDR3 sequence: CASSSRTSGSTNYYEQYF. DNA of the CDR3: TGTGCCAGCAGTTCCCGGACTAGCGGGAGCACCAATTACTACGAGCAGTACTTC.